The present entry profiles one TCR beta chain with its context. Its antigen remains unidentified. No much larger clone is present one base from it, and per-base qualities are unavailable. The CDR3 contains 11 residues, cysteine and phenylalanine counted. Only the CDR3 DNA is retained, 33 bases long and in frame from the first base. The germline ends are 12 bases apart after V is trimmed by 5 bases and J by 8 bases. Based on the germline V gene (reference sequence), the CDR1 and CDR2 sequences are GTSNPN and SVGIG. Using the deep immunoSEQ assay, multiplex PCR amplified TCR CDR3 regions from genomic DNA. Extracted genomic DNA from each cell subset was spread evenly across all wells of several immunoSEQ 96-well plates, with each plate serving as a replicate. For sorted subsets, each replicate PCR was loaded with about 200 ng genomic DNA, equivalent to 30,000 or so T cell genomes. The purified libraries were quantified using a Qubit 3.0 fluorometer, sized with a Bioanalyzer 2100, and then quantified again using the KAPA Library Quantification kit. Every immunoSEQ 96-well plate was sequenced on a separate single-read 150-cycle Illumina NextSeq 550 flow cell. In the original analysis: The immunoSEQ output contained only junctional sequences without quality scores, so filtering could not match that applied to full-length reads. Sequences were annotated with PyIR, a Python wrapper for IgBLAST v1.9, using IMGT germline references to assign V/J genes and CDR3. Reads were removed for weak V/J assignments (E-value above 1e-6), missing CDR3, stop codons, out-of-frame junctions, or ambiguous translated residues. V3J clonotypes were defined as sequences sharing the same inferred V gene, J gene, and CDR3 amino acid sequence. The percentage overlap between two repertoires was calculated by dividing the number of shared unique clonotypes by the size of the smaller repertoire. Repertoire richness was assessed with RTK rarefaction, the Chao1 estimator, and Recon v2.1 estimates of unobserved clonotypes. For all TCRbeta clonotypes obtained by the gDNA method from a few donors, generation probabilities were computed with OLGA. TCRdb limited this immuneACCESS table to in-frame rearrangements with V and J called. A share of clones is missing; checked studies link under half to unresolved V genes, and the rest is unexplained. Clone size and V and J calls were adopted from that table, with D and trimming inferred from the DNA. Across this sample there are fewer than 2.5 million clones, with approximately 94% seen only once. The ten largest clones take up around 0.4% of the sample.

Healthy HIV-negative adults with no recently reported acute infections or vaccinations were included as donors. Every donor was a Caucasian adult residing in Nashville, Tennessee, USA. CD4+ T cells were enriched by magnetic negative selection; naive cells were then positively selected on CD45RA, and the negative fraction formed the memory subset. Blood was obtained by leukapheresis, after which PBMCs were separated by Ficoll-Histopaque density gradient centrifugation and cryopreserved in liquid nitrogen vapor phase. Analytical flow cytometry was used to check the purity and quantity of each magnetically sorted T cell population. From each sorted fraction, genomic DNA was isolated and quantified by UV absorbance on a Nanodrop 2000c. The source of the sample is a study of shared clonotypes between healthy human individuals (dated by TCRdb to about 2020). Notes on the research overall: A couple of women and three men aged 18 to 49 years were included in the cohort. Per donor, three plates each were used for CD4 naive and CD4 memory, two for CD8 naive, and one for CD8 memory. To estimate repertoire size and how much clonotype sharing occurs between individuals, the study deeply sequenced the blood TCR repertoires of 4 to 6 healthy adults. To increase sequencing depth and limit assay-specific biases, different laboratories used diverse techniques to prepare libraries and sequence TCR repertoires. Between about 0.9 and 9 billion PBMCs per donor were obtained by leukapheresis.

What the authors observed across the whole study: Because the study included a small number of donors, the genetic and exposure-history diversity represented was limited. Across a few donors, approximately 5% of naive CD4, roughly 3.3% of naive CD8, about 2.3% of memory CD4, and 0.4% of memory CD8 clonotypes were shared. Pairwise subsampling indicated that sequencing depth was expected to affect the degree of clonotype sharing among donors. Compared with non-shared clonotypes, clonotypes shared by all four sorted-subset donors had higher generation probabilities. Naive subsets generally had larger estimated clonotype richness than memory subsets did. Sampling was limited to blood, and TCR repertoires in tissue likely differ from TCR repertoires in blood. Incomplete sequencing was indicated by rarefaction of sorted-subset datasets, despite the large sequencing depth.

This sequence uses TRBV30 and TRBJ1-1; no D gene can be assigned with confidence. This receptor was taken from a man aged 18-30 years in good health. Some clones in this sample may be carry-over from other donors' samples. The sequenced sample consisted of naive CD4+ T cells from PBMCs. In the paper's terms, the cell subset or site label means: CD45RA+ positively selected. DNA sequence: TGTGCCTGGTATCAGTTGGCAGAAGCTTTCTTT. The encoded protein is CAWYQLAEAFF.